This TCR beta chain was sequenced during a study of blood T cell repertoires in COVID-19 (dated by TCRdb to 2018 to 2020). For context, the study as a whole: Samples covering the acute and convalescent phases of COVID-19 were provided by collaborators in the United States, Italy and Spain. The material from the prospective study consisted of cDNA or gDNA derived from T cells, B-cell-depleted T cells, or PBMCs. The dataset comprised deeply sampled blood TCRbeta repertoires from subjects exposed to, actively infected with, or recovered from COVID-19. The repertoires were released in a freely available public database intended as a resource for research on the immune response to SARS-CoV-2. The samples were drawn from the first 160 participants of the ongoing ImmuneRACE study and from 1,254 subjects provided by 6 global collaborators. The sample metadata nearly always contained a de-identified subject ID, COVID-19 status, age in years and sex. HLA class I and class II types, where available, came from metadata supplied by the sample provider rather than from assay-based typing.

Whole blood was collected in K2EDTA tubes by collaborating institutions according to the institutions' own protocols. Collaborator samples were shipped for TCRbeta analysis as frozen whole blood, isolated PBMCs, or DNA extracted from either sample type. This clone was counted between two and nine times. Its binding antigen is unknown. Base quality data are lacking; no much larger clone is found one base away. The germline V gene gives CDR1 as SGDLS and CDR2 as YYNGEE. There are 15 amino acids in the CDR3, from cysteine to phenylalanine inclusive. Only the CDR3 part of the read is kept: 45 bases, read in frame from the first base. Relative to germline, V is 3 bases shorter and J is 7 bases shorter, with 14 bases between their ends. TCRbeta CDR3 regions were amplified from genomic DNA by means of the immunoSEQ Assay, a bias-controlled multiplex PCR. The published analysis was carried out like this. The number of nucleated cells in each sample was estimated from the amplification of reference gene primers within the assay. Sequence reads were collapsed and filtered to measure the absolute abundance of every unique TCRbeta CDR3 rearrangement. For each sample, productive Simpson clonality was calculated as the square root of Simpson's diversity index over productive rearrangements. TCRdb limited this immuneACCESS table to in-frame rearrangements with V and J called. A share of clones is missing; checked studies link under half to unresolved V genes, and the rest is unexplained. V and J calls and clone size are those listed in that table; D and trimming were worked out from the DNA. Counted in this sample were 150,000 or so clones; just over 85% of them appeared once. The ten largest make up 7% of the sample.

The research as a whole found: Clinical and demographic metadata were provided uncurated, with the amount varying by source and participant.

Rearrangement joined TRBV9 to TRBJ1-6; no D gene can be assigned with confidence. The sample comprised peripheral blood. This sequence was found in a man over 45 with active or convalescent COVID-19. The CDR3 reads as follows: CASSARGYSNSPLHF. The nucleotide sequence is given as TGTGCCAGCAGCGCAAGAGGGTATAGCAATTCACCCCTCCACTTT.